This T cell receptor beta chain was found in a study of identical twins. As for this clonotype: Its specificity is not known.

Study findings and constraints: Analyses based on zero insertions could be partly confounded by invariant MAIT and iNKT cells.

From the 5' RACE reads, TCRdb called clonotypes with MiXCR, one entry per CDR3 protein. The sample includes about 900,000 distinct CDR3 sequences, 10% to 15% seen only once; the top ten take roughly 1.5%. V was pared by 6 bases and J by 0 bases, with 6 bases of the junction left unmatched. The CDR3 loop spans 17 amino acids. CDR1 is SNHLY, CDR2 FYNNEI, per germline. These data are also associated with another study on yellow fever vaccine responses in identical twins.

Sequencing used PBMCs. J is TRBJ2-5 and V is TRBV2; TRBD2 matches at 14 bases. The clonotype comes from a woman younger than 30 in good health. The CDR3 sequence is CASRETSGRANQETQYF. CDR3 coding DNA: TGTGCCAGCAGGGAGACTAGCGGGAGGGCCAACCAAGAGACCCAGTACTTC.